This T cell receptor beta chain was identified in a study of cytomegalovirus exposure and HLA in healthy donors. General study points: Trimming of TCR beta V- and J-genes showed a link, identified in a later analysis, to a missense DCLRE1C variant.

Nominal health characterized the donors when sampled, though unrecorded immune exposures were likely. Both 60 Vbeta primers and 13 Jbeta primers went into the PCR. Sequencing was performed with immunoSEQ multiplex PCR; in TCRdb, only in-frame clones are kept and a portion is missing. The sample carries approximately 210,000 clones, 65% to 80% recorded once. Note on this clone: Its target is not known.

Losses at the gene ends were 4 bases for V and 7 bases for J; bases not matched to a gene: 3. The CDR3 sequence is 12 residues long. Germline CDR1 MDHEN, CDR2 SYDVKM. The chain joins TRBV28 to TRBJ1-1; 7 bases fit TRBD1. The sample consisted of PBMCs. The receptor was derived from a woman aged 40 to 49 in good health and CMV-seronegative. CDR3 sequence (DNA): TGTGCCAGCAGTTCCCGGGACAGTGAAGCTTTCTTT. The encoded protein is CASSSRDSEAFF.